This record concerns one T cell receptor beta chain sequence. V lost 1 base to trimming and J lost 0 bases, with 2 bases between them. The CDR3 is 14 amino acids. The germline V gene has CDR1 SGHRS and CDR2 YFSETQ. TCRdb re-derived calls from the 5' RACE reads in MiXCR, one entry per CDR3 protein. The table records about 50,000 distinct CDR3 sequences, 28% of them present only once. This chain uses TRBV5-1 with TRBJ2-6, with D unclear. The source is a female donor with breast cancer. Sequenced: naive CD4+ T cells sorted from blood. The subset was: naive CD4+ T cells, CD4+CD45RA+CD25-. As DNA, the CDR3 is TGCGCCAGCAGCTTGATCTCTGGGGCCAACGTCCTGACTTTC. Translating gives CASSLISGANVLTF.